These T cell receptor beta chains were read from a single sample in a study of neurological immune-mediated disorders. TCRdb processed the 5' RACE reads anew with MiXCR; each CDR3 protein has one entry. The table records tens of thousands of distinct CDR3 sequences, about 13% of them present only once. Sequencing was done on a sample of PBMCs. The source is a woman aged 35 to 49 in good health. The CDR3 runs from the conserved cysteine through the conserved F or W. A D gene is named only where the DNA matches it firmly. Not all rows give a size; the values are once, few, many and, for expanded clones, a class.

>NA|TRBJ1-1|NA|TRBV12-3/TRBV12-4
CASSFGAGGGDMNTEAFF
TGTGCCAGCAGTTTCGGTGCCGGGGGAGGGGACATGAACACTGAAGCTTTCTTT
>TRBD1|TRBJ1-2|NA|TRBV9
CASSPGSRGATGYTF
TGTGCCAGCAGCCCTGGCAGCAGGGGGGCTACGGGCTACACCTTC
>NA|TRBJ2-7|many|TRBV3-1
CASSQSYEQYF
TGTGCCAGCAGCCAATCCTACGAGCAGTACTTC
>TRBD2|TRBJ2-3|many|TRBV5-1
CASSLPLAGGTDTQYF
TGCGCCAGCAGCTTGCCCCTAGCGGGGGGAACAGATACGCAGTATTTT
>NA|TRBJ2-1|many|TRBV4-2
CASSQAAYDNEQFF
TGTGCCAGCAGCCAAGCGGCCTACGACAATGAGCAGTTCTTC
>NA|TRBJ2-2|many|TRBV6-2/TRBV6-3
CATERGIHTGELFF
TGTGCCACCGAACGGGGAATTCACACCGGGGAGCTGTTTTTT
>TRBD1|TRBJ1-1|many|TRBV7-6
CASSRGTGEESAFF
TGTGCCAGCAGCCGCGGGACAGGGGAGGAATCAGCTTTCTTT
>TRBD2|TRBJ2-6|many|TRBV4-3
CASSQATGGVSGANVLTF
TGCGCCAGCAGCCAAGCCACGGGAGGGGTCTCTGGGGCCAACGTCCTGACTTTC
>NA|TRBJ1-1|NA|TRBV11-2
CASSSGPLITEAFF
TGTGCCAGCAGCTCAGGACCATTGATCACTGAAGCTTTCTTT
>TRBD1|TRBJ1-1|many|TRBV5-1
CASSLGQGIIEAFF
TGCGCCAGCAGCTTAGGACAGGGAATTATTGAAGCTTTCTTT
>NA|TRBJ1-1|many|TRBV6-1
CASSVGRETEAFF
TGTGCCAGCAGTGTGGGAAGGGAAACTGAAGCTTTCTTT
>NA|TRBJ1-1|NA|TRBV20-1
CSATWTEAFF
TGCAGTGCTACTTGGACTGAAGCTTTCTTT
>TRBD2|TRBJ2-3|many|TRBV10-3
CATGTGLAGGPVVSDTQYF
TGTGCCACCGGAACGGGACTAGCGGGAGGGCCGGTGGTGTCAGATACGCAGTATTTT
>NA|TRBJ1-2|many|TRBV4-1
CASSQENRGNYGYTF
TGCGCCAGCAGCCAAGAGAATAGAGGGAACTATGGCTACACCTTC
>NA|TRBJ2-1|many|TRBV6-2/TRBV6-3
CASGTSSYNEQFF
TGTGCCAGCGGGACAAGCTCCTACAATGAGCAGTTCTTC
>TRBD1|TRBJ1-5|NA|TRBV18
CASSRDRDLKPQHF
TGTGCCAGCTCACGAGACAGGGATCTGAAGCCCCAGCATTTT
>NA|TRBJ2-1|many|TRBV24-1
CATSDSSANEQFF
TGTGCCACCAGTGATTCTAGCGCCAATGAGCAGTTCTTC
>NA|TRBJ1-5|many|TRBV29-1
CSVDLRFRGQPQHF
TGCAGCGTTGATCTCAGGTTCAGAGGGCAGCCCCAGCATTTT
>TRBD1|TRBJ2-1|many|TRBV29-1
CSVETGVAYNEQFF
TGCAGCGTCGAGACAGGGGTAGCGTACAATGAGCAGTTCTTC
>TRBD1|TRBJ2-7|NA|TRBV6-5
CASSYSTQGENEQYF
TGTGCCAGCAGTTACTCGACCCAGGGGGAGAACGAGCAGTACTTC
>NA|TRBJ2-2|many|TRBV5-1
CASTGHGELFF
TGCGCCAGCACCGGGCACGGGGAGCTGTTTTTT
>NA|TRBJ2-7|many|TRBV7-2
CASSSGAFSYEQYF
TGTGCCAGCAGCTCGGGGGCCTTCTCCTACGAGCAGTACTTC
>NA|TRBJ1-4|many|TRBV25-1
CASSEDGGGTTNEKLFF
TGTGCCAGCAGTGAAGACGGGGGAGGGACAACTAATGAAAAACTGTTTTTT
>TRBD2|TRBJ2-1|many|TRBV7-3
CASSRTSGDFNEQFF
TGTGCCAGCAGCCGGACTAGCGGGGACTTCAATGAGCAGTTCTTC
>NA|TRBJ1-1|many|TRBV21-1
CASSKLPAEAFF
TGTGCCAGCAGCAAACTCCCCGCTGAAGCTTTCTTT
>TRBD2|TRBJ2-5|many|TRBV15
CATSTRGGPETQYF
TGTGCCACCAGCACTCGGGGGGGGCCAGAGACCCAGTACTTC
>NA|TRBJ1-6|few|TRBV7-2
CASSFQATASPLHF
TGTGCCAGCAGCTTCCAGGCGACAGCTTCACCCCTCCACTTT
>TRBD2|TRBJ2-2|many|TRBV20-1
CSAALTGGLNTGELFF
TGCAGTGCCGCCCTCACGGGGGGGCTCAACACCGGGGAGCTGTTTTTT
>NA|TRBJ2-7|many|TRBV7-2
CASSQVQGVYEQYF
TGTGCCAGCAGCCAAGTTCAGGGCGTCTACGAGCAGTACTTC
>TRBD1|TRBJ1-2|many|TRBV12-3/TRBV12-4
CASSLGQVLRTF
TGTGCCAGCAGCCTCGGACAGGTCCTTAGGACCTTC
>NA|TRBJ2-5|many|TRBV6-2/TRBV6-3
CASSPGRETQYF
TGTGCCAGCAGTCCGGGAAGAGAGACCCAGTACTTC
>NA|TRBJ2-1|many|TRBV12-3/TRBV12-4
CASRYEIGGTDYNEQFF
TGTGCCAGCAGGTACGAGATAGGAGGGACCGATTACAATGAGCAGTTCTTC
>NA|TRBJ1-1|many|TRBV7-9
CASSFDSPANTEAFF
TGTGCCAGCAGCTTTGACAGCCCAGCGAACACTGAAGCTTTCTTT
>TRBD2|TRBJ2-7|many|TRBV20-1
CSAPRGDYEQYF
TGCAGTGCCCCCCGGGGGGACTACGAGCAGTACTTC
>NA|TRBJ1-4|many|TRBV4-3
CASSQDVGDEKLFF
TGCGCCAGCAGCCAAGACGTAGGGGACGAAAAACTGTTTTTT
>NA|TRBJ2-7|many|TRBV12-3/TRBV12-4
CASSSGLLRSEQYF
TGTGCCAGCAGTTCGGGACTGCTTAGGTCCGAGCAGTACTTC
>NA|TRBJ1-3|many|TRBV6-6
CASSYSVENTIYF
TGTGCCAGCAGTTACTCCGTCGAAAACACCATATATTTT
>TRBD2|TRBJ2-5|many|TRBV5-1
CASSGGLAEETQYF
TGCGCCAGCAGCGGTGGACTAGCGGAAGAGACCCAGTACTTC
>NA|TRBJ2-3|many|TRBV15
CATSRKGYGGTPDTQYF
TGTGCCACCAGCAGGAAGGGGTACGGGGGAACGCCAGATACGCAGTATTTT
>TRBD1|TRBJ2-1|many|TRBV6-5
CASSYKGQGGNEQFF
TGTGCCAGCAGTTACAAGGGACAGGGCGGCAATGAGCAGTTCTTC
>NA|TRBJ1-1|many|TRBV14
CASSQGQNTEAFF
TGTGCCAGCAGCCAAGGGCAGAACACTGAAGCTTTCTTT
>NA|TRBJ2-5|medium-sized|TRBV20-1
CSARAGSTFPKTQETQYF
TGCAGTGCTAGAGCCGGCTCCACATTCCCAAAGACACAAGAGACCCAGTACTTC
>TRBD1|TRBJ2-1|many|TRBV5-1
CASSRGQGSYNEQFF
TGCGCCAGCAGCCGTGGACAGGGATCCTACAATGAGCAGTTCTTC
>NA|TRBJ1-2|many|TRBV5-6
CASSSPPPGNYGYTF
TGTGCCAGCAGCTCACCACCCCCAGGCAACTATGGCTACACCTTC
>TRBD1|TRBJ2-7|many|TRBV20-1
CSARAGDRDYEQYF
TGCAGTGCTAGAGCGGGGGACAGGGACTACGAGCAGTACTTC
>TRBD1|TRBJ1-1|many|TRBV29-1
CSVDRGGGNTEAFF
TGCAGCGTCGACAGGGGGGGGGGGAACACTGAAGCTTTCTTT
>TRBD1|TRBJ1-1|many|TRBV10-2
CASRPGQATNTEAFF
TGCGCCAGCAGACCGGGACAGGCTACGAACACTGAAGCTTTCTTT
>NA|TRBJ1-5|many|TRBV29-1
CSVSDGGNQPQHF
TGCAGCGTTTCGGACGGCGGCAATCAGCCCCAGCATTTT
>NA|TRBJ2-2|NA|TRBV14
CVSSRRLPAGELFF
TGTGTCAGCAGCCGTCGCCTGCCTGCCGGGGAGCTGTTTTTT
>NA|TRBJ2-2|NA|TRBV5-1
CASSGPGNTGELFF
TGCGCCAGCTCTGGACCGGGGAACACCGGGGAGCTGTTTTTT
>NA|TRBJ2-3|many|TRBV5-6
CASTLRGDWQYF
TGTGCCAGCACCTTGAGAGGGGATTGGCAGTATTTT
>NA|TRBJ2-5|many|TRBV2
CASIRGPQFRETQYF
TGTGCCAGCATCCGGGGGCCGCAATTTCGGGAGACCCAGTACTTC
>NA|TRBJ1-6|many|TRBV4-3
CASSQDGPGNSPLHF
TGCGCCAGCAGCCAAGATGGCCCCGGCAATTCACCCCTCCACTTT
>NA|TRBJ1-2|many|TRBV5-5
CASSLIDSSYGYTF
TGTGCCAGCAGCTTGATAGACAGCTCCTATGGCTACACCTTC
>NA|TRBJ2-5|many|TRBV27
CASRGPGLGETQYF
TGTGCCAGCAGGGGCCCAGGGTTAGGAGAGACCCAGTACTTC